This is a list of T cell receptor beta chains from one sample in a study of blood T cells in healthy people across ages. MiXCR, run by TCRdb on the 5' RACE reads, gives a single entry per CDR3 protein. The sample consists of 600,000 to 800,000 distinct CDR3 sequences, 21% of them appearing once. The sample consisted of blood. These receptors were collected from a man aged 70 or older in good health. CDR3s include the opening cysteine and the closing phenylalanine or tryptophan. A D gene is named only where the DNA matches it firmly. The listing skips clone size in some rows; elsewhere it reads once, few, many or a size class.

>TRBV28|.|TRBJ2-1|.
CASSSWGSVNEQFF
TGTGCCAGCAGTTCCTGGGGATCAGTCAATGAGCAGTTCTTC
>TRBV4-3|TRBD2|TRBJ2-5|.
CASSPRVIAGVETQYF
TGCGCCAGCAGTCCTAGAGTAATAGCGGGTGTTGAGACCCAGTACTTC
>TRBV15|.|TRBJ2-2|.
CATSRDGANTGELFF
TGTGCCACCAGCAGAGACGGGGCGAACACCGGGGAGCTGTTTTTT
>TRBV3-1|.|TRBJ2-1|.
CANSLTGSYNEQFF
TGTGCCAACAGCCTAACAGGCTCCTACAATGAGCAGTTCTTC
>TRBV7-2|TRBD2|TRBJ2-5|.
CASSSNGGRYGETQYF
TGTGCCAGCAGCTCCAATGGCGGGAGATATGGAGAGACCCAGTACTTC
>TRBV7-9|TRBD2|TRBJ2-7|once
CASSWSSGIYEQYF
TGTGCCAGCAGCTGGTCTAGCGGGATCTACGAGCAGTACTTC
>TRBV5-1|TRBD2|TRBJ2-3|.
CASSYDGTRMADTQYF
TGCGCCAGCAGCTACGACGGGACTAGGATGGCAGATACGCAGTATTTT
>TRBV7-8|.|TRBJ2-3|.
CASSEYPRRQVSTDTQYF
TGTGCCAGCAGCGAATACCCACGACGGCAGGTCAGCACAGATACGCAGTATTTT
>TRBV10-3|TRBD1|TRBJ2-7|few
CAISDTRGPSYEQYF
TGTGCCATCAGTGATACCAGGGGGCCGTCCTACGAGCAGTACTTC
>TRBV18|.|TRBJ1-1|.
CASHGGTNTEAFF
TGTGCCAGCCACGGAGGGACGAACACTGAAGCTTTCTTT
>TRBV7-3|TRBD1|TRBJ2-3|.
CASSLESRVGTGSSKTDTQYF
TGTGCCAGCAGCTTAGAGTCGAGGGTCGGGACAGGGTCGAGTAAAACAGATACGCAGTATTTT
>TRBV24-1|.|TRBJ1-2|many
CATSETTVSHGYTF
TGTGCCACCAGTGAAACAACAGTGAGCCATGGCTACACCTTC
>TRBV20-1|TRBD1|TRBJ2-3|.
CSARESQGVGDTQYF
TGCAGTGCTAGAGAAAGTCAGGGGGTTGGAGATACGCAGTATTTT
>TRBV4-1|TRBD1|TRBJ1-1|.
CASSQVEGQGHEAFF
TGCGCCAGCAGCCAAGTAGAGGGACAGGGGCATGAAGCTTTCTTT
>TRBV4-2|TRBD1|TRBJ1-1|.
CASSPDRGTKVNTEAFF
TGTGCCAGCAGCCCGGACAGGGGGACGAAAGTGAACACTGAAGCTTTCTTT
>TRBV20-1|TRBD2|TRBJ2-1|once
CSASIAGTRGEQFF
TGCAGTGCTAGCATAGCCGGGACTAGGGGTGAGCAGTTCTTC
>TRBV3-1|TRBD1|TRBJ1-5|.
CASSQGITGTGDNQPQHF
TGTGCCAGCAGCCAAGGGATAACTGGGACAGGTGACAATCAGCCCCAGCATTTT
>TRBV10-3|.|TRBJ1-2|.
CAISESLGPYTF
TGTGCCATCAGTGAGTCGTTGGGTCCCTACACCTTC
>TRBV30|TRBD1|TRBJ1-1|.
CAWGQGETEAFF
TGTGCCTGGGGACAGGGTGAAACTGAAGCTTTCTTT
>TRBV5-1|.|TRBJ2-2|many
CASSLSVTTGELFF
TGCGCCAGCAGCTTGTCTGTCACAACCGGGGAGCTGTTTTTT
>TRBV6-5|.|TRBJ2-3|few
CASGTLRGTDTQYF
TGTGCCAGCGGGACTCTGCGGGGCACAGATACGCAGTATTTT
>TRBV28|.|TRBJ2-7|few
CASSSYGASYEQYF
TGTGCCAGCAGTTCATACGGGGCCTCCTACGAGCAGTACTTC
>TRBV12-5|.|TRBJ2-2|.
CASGLAMDRYTGELFF
TGTGCTAGTGGTTTGGCCATGGACAGATACACCGGGGAGCTGTTTTTT
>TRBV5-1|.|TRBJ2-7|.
CASSLAGGPAYEQYF
TGCGCCAGCAGCTTGGCCGGGGGGCCTGCCTACGAGCAGTACTTC
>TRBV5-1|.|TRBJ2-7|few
CASSASGGYEQYF
TGCGCCAGCAGCGCCAGCGGTGGATACGAGCAGTACTTC
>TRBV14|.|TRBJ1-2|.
CASSQDGNYGYTF
TGTGCCAGCAGCCAAGACGGAAACTATGGCTACACCTTC
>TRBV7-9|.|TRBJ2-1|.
CASSLSSMAEQFF
TGTGCCAGCAGCTTAAGTTCCATGGCTGAGCAGTTCTTC
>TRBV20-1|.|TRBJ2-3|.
CSASRRSRGSTDTQYF
TGCAGTGCTAGCCGTAGGTCCAGGGGTAGCACAGATACGCAGTATTTT
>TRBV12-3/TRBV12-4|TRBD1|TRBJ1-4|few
CASSTDRGGPNEKLFF
TGTGCCAGCAGCACGGACAGGGGGGGACCTAATGAAAAACTGTTTTTT
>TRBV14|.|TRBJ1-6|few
CASSQDPSTGRVGSPLHF
TGTGCCAGCAGCCAAGATCCCTCGACAGGTCGGGTGGGTTCACCCCTCCACTTT
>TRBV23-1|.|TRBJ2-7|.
CASSQSDKEVYEQYF
TGCGCCAGCAGTCAATCGGACAAAGAAGTGTACGAGCAGTACTTC
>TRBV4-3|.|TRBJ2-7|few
CASSQDLGSLAPYEQYF
TGCGCCAGCAGCCAAGATCTGGGGTCCTTGGCGCCCTACGAGCAGTACTTC
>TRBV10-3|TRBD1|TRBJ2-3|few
CAISESLGQLYTDTQYF
TGTGCCATCAGTGAGTCCTTGGGACAGCTCTACACAGATACGCAGTATTTT
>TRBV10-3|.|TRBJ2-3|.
CAISESTGGVPDTQYF
TGTGCCATCAGTGAGTCGACTGGGGGAGTCCCAGATACGCAGTATTTT
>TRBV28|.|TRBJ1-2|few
CASSLRHNYGYTF
TGTGCCAGCAGTTTGCGGCATAACTATGGCTACACCTTC
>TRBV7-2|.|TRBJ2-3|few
CASSLVRGGDTQYF
TGTGCCAGCAGCTTAGTCAGGGGAGGCGATACGCAGTATTTT
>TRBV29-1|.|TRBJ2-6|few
CSVDGGQAISGANVLTF
TGCAGCGTTGACGGGGGACAAGCCATCTCCGGGGCCAACGTCCTGACTTTC
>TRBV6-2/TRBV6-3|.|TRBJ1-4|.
CASSSGGRRYEKLFF
TGTGCCAGCAGTTCCGGGGGCAGGCGTTATGAAAAACTGTTTTTT
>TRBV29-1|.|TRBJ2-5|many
CSVGNSGTEPKYF
TGCAGCGTTGGCAACAGCGGAACTGAGCCAAAGTACTTC
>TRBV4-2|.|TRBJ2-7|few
CASSPKDATATYEQYF
TGTGCCAGCAGCCCGAAAGACGCGACAGCTACCTACGAGCAGTACTTC
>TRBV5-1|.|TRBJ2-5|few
CASSLGRARIQETQYF
TGCGCCAGCAGCTTGGGTAGAGCCAGAATTCAAGAGACCCAGTACTTC
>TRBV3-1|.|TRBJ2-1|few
CASRSGSGRGEQLF
TGTGCCAGCAGATCGGGGAGTGGTCGGGGTGAGCAGCTCTTC
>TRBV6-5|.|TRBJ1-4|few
CASSDPGKHEKLFF
TGTGCCAGCAGTGACCCGGGTAAACATGAAAAACTGTTTTTT
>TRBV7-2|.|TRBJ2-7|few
CASTHLSSYEQYF
TGTGCCAGCACCCACTTGAGCTCCTACGAGCAGTACTTC
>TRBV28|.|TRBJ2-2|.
CASSLAGATDVGELFF
TGTGCCAGCAGTTTAGCGGGGGCCACCGATGTCGGGGAGCTGTTTTTT
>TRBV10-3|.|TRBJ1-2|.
CAISESAGAGYGYTF
TGTGCCATCAGTGAGTCCGCAGGGGCTGGGTATGGCTACACCTTC
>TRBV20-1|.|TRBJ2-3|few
CSARDKASTDTQYF
TGCAGTGCTAGAGATAAGGCAAGCACAGATACGCAGTATTTT
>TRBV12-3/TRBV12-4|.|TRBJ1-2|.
CASSFLGLHTF
TGTGCCAGCAGTTTTTTAGGGTTGCACACCTTC
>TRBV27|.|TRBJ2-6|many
CASSLSYSGANVLTF
TGTGCCAGCAGTTTAAGTTACTCTGGGGCCAACGTCCTGACTTTC
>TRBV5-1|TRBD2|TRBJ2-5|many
CASSFGTSDETQYF
TGCGCCAGCAGCTTCGGGACTAGCGACGAGACCCAGTACTTC
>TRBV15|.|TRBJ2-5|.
CATRRSETQYF
TGTGCCACCAGGAGGTCGGAGACCCAGTACTTC
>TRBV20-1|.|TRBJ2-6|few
CSAGGTTSGANVLTF
TGCAGTGCTGGGGGCACAACGTCTGGGGCCAACGTCCTGACTTTC
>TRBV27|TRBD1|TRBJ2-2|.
CASRPFWAGGGTGELFF
TGTGCCAGCAGACCGTTCTGGGCAGGGGGCGGCACCGGGGAGCTGTTTTTT
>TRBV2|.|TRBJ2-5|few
CASSEVGVGTWKSADQETQYF
TGTGCCAGCAGTGAAGTGGGGGTTGGGACATGGAAGTCGGCAGACCAAGAGACCCAGTACTTC
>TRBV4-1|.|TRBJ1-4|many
CASSPSGGGFEKLFF
TGCGCCAGCAGCCCGTCGGGGGGCGGGTTTGAAAAACTGTTTTTT